One sample yielded the 25 T cell receptor beta chains listed below, sequenced in a study of monozygotic twins with inflammatory bowel disease. TCRdb reprocessed the 5' RACE reads and reports one entry per CDR3 protein, with no DNA. This sample contains about 420,000 distinct CDR3 sequences. The sample consisted of blood. These TCRs come from a human donor with ulcerative colitis or Crohn's disease, or a healthy co-twin of an affected twin (not recorded which).

The chain links TRBV12-3 or TRBV12-4 to TRBJ1-3. The CDR3 sequence is 16 residues long. The CDR3 region is CASSLGAGGSGNTIYF.

The J gene is TRBJ2-7, the V gene TRBV5-5; there is no DNA to check the TCRdb D call of TRBD2. There are 14 residues in the CDR3. Germline values: CDR1 SGHKS, CDR2 YYEKEE (reference sequence). This CDR3 reads CASSLNRAGDEQYF.

The chain uses TRBV20-1 and TRBJ2-7; no DNA is available, so the TRBD2 call from TCRdb remains unchecked. From germline, CDR1 is DFQATT and CDR2 SNEGSKA (reference sequence). The CDR3 totals 11 residues. The CDR3 protein is CSATTRYEQYF.

The chain recombines TRBV9 with TRBJ1-6. This CDR3 has 16 amino acids. Per the germline V gene, CDR1 is SGDLS and CDR2 is YYNGEE. The CDR3 protein is CASSNWGSSYNSPLHF.

The chain is built from TRBV12-3 or TRBV12-4 and TRBJ2-7; TCRdb proposes TRBD2, but this gene call is untestable without DNA. The CDR3 totals 15 residues. The CDR3 sequence: CASSLKAGGSYEQYF.

The chain carries TRBV20-1 and TRBJ1-1. Germline-derived CDR1 and CDR2 are DFQATT and SNEGSKA (reference sequence). The CDR3 consists of 15 residues. The CDR3: CSARSGTAGSREAFF.

The rearrangement uses TRBV20-1 and TRBJ2-7; TCRdb calls TRBD2, which cannot be checked without DNA. Germline V gene lookup returns CDR1 DFQATT and CDR2 SNEGSKA (reference sequence). The CDR3 is made up of 16 amino acids. CDR3 sequence: CSARDQASGRVYEQYF.

The chain carries TRBV6-2 or TRBV6-3 and TRBJ1-2. The CDR3 sequence is 15 residues long. CDR1 is MNHEY, CDR2 SVGEGT, per germline. The CDR3 spells CASSYSSAERYGYTF.

This chain connects TRBV5-4 to TRBJ2-7; TCRdb's D call, TRBD1, is unchecked because there is no DNA. In germline, CDR1 is SGHNT, CDR2 YYREEE (reference sequence). The CDR3 is 14 amino acids. This CDR3 is CASSFGTGTIEQYF.

The rearrangement uses TRBV5-4 and TRBJ1-2. The length of the CDR3 is 14 residues. Germline-derived CDR1 and CDR2 are SGHNT and YYREEE (reference sequence). The CDR3 loop is CASSLVRENYGYTF.

The rearrangement joins TRBV18 to TRBJ2-7; TCRdb's D call, TRBD2, is unchecked because there is no DNA. This CDR3 has 14 amino acids. In germline, CDR1 is KGHSH, CDR2 LQKENI. The CDR3 sequence: CASSPSWTRQEQYF.

This chain connects TRBV18 to TRBJ2-7; the TCRdb D gene call, TRBD1, has no DNA to confirm it. The CDR3 runs 15 residues. The germline gives CDR1 KGHSH, CDR2 LQKENI. This CDR3 is CASSPTGTTTGEQYF. The variable domain in full, completed from reference TRBV18 and TRBJ2-7, reads NAGVMQNPRHLVRRRGQEARLRCSPMKGHSHVYWYRQLPEEGLKFMVYLQKENIIDESGMPKERFSAEFPKEGPSILRIQQVVRGDSAAYFCASSPTGTTTGEQYFGPGTRLTVT.

This sequence joins TRBV11-1 and TRBJ2-6; the D call of TRBD2 rests on TCRdb alone, since no DNA is present to check it. CDR3 size: 20 residues. Germline lookup yields CDR1 SGHAT and CDR2 FQDESV (reference sequence). CDR3 protein: CASSSPRVGTVLSGANVLTF.

The J gene is TRBJ1-2, the V gene TRBV30. CDR1 GTSNPN and CDR2 SVGIG come from the germline V gene (reference sequence). The CDR3 length is 11 residues. The CDR3 here is CAWSVLISYTF.

This CDR3 is CSASTMLTDTQYF. The V call is TRBV20-1, the J call TRBJ2-3. CDR3 length: 13 amino acids. Germline-derived CDR1 and CDR2 are DFQATT and SNEGSKA (reference sequence).

The CDR3 loop is CASSPGISADTQYF. This chain uses TRBV11-2 with TRBJ2-3; TCRdb returns TRBD1, unconfirmable since there is no DNA. CDR1 is SGHAT, CDR2 FQNNGV, per germline. The CDR3 loop spans 14 amino acids. Combining the CDR3 with reference TRBV11-2 and TRBJ2-3 gives the whole variable domain EAGVAQSPRYKIIEKRQSVAFWCNPISGHATLYWYQQILGQGPKLLIQFQNNGVVDDSQLPKDRFSAERLKGVDSTLKIQPAKLEDSAVYLCASSPGISADTQYFGPGTRLTVL.

The V gene is TRBV20-1, the J gene TRBJ2-7; the D call of TRBD2 rests on TCRdb alone, since no DNA is present to check it. Germline CDR1 and CDR2: DFQATT and SNEGSKA (reference sequence). The CDR3 has 16 amino acids. The CDR3 reads CSARDPELAGAREQYF.

The chain links TRBV29-1 to TRBJ1-1; TCRdb's D call of TRBD1 is untestable without DNA. The CDR3 runs 14 residues. Looked up from germline, CDR1 is SQVTM and CDR2 is ANQGSEA. The CDR3 is CSVSSGTANTEAFF.

The rearrangement links TRBV4-3 to TRBJ2-7. The CDR3 runs to 14 residues. Germline V gives CDR1 LGHNA, CDR2 YSLEER. The CDR3 reads CASSQEAASYEQYF.

The rearrangement joins TRBV27 to TRBJ2-5; TCRdb selects TRBD1, and the lack of DNA leaves this call unchecked. Germline assignment: CDR1 MNHEY and CDR2 SMNVEV (reference sequence). CDR3 length: 17 residues. CDR3 in amino acids: CASRLPPGAGTGETQYF.

This chain connects TRBV20-1 to TRBJ2-3; no DNA is available, so the TRBD2 call from TCRdb remains unchecked. This CDR3 has 15 amino acids. Germline CDR1 is DFQATT and CDR2 is SNEGSKA (reference sequence). The CDR3 sequence is CSASATSGGVGTQYF.

The CDR3 here is CASSFGQGDEKLFF. The chain couples TRBV5-1 to TRBJ1-4; TCRdb selects TRBD1, and the lack of DNA leaves this call unchecked. The CDR3 runs to 14 residues. CDR1 is SGHRS and CDR2 is YFSETQ in the germline V gene.

This chain links TRBV6-2 or TRBV6-3 with TRBJ2-7; TCRdb's assignment of TRBD1 cannot be checked, as there is no DNA. CDR3 length: 16 residues. Germline V lookup: CDR1 MNHEY, CDR2 SVGEGT. Here the CDR3 reads CASSSAPGVGSYEQYF.

This chain connects TRBV5-1 to TRBJ1-4; TCRdb's D gene call, TRBD1, goes unchecked for lack of DNA. The CDR3 covers 13 residues. Germline CDR1 is SGHRS and CDR2 is YFSETQ. The CDR3 loop reads CASSSRAGEKLFF.

The chain combines TRBV12-3 or TRBV12-4 with TRBJ2-7; TCRdb outputs TRBD2, but without DNA this stays unchecked. This CDR3 is 15 amino acids long. Here the CDR3 reads CASSFLGDSSYEQYF.